The rows below give T cell receptor beta chains drawn from one sample of a study of technical replicates of blood from four donors. Libraries were prepared by immunoSEQ multiplex PCR; TCRdb keeps only in-frame clonotypes and omits some of them. The table has some 57,000 clones, roughly 86% seen once. Input material: PBMCs. The receptors originated from a human donor in good health. Some clones in this sample may be carry-over from other donors' samples. CDR3s include the opening cysteine and the closing phenylalanine or tryptophan. Fields, in order: D gene, V gene, clone size, J gene, CDR3 DNA, CDR3 protein. A D gene is named only where the DNA matches it firmly. The size of a clone is reported for some rows only, either as once, few or many, or as a class for expanded clones.

d_call: -
v_call: TRBV30
clone_size: -
j_call: TRBJ2-5
cdr3_nt: TGTGCCTGGACCCCTCGGGACTCCCCCAAAGAGACCCAGTACTTC
cdr3_aa: CAWTPRDSPKETQYF

d_call: TRBD1
v_call: TRBV5-5
clone_size: -
j_call: TRBJ1-2
cdr3_nt: TGTGCCAGCAGCTCCCCAGGGGGAAGTGACGGCTACACCTTC
cdr3_aa: CASSSPGGSDGYTF

d_call: TRBD2
v_call: TRBV27
clone_size: -
j_call: TRBJ2-2
cdr3_nt: TGTGCCAGCAGTTTATTCGGACTAGCGGGCGGGGAGCTGTTTTTT
cdr3_aa: CASSLFGLAGGELFF

d_call: TRBD2
v_call: TRBV5-1
clone_size: -
j_call: TRBJ2-4
cdr3_nt: TGCGCCAGCAGCCCCTTAGCGGGGGGAAACATTCAGTACTTC
cdr3_aa: CASSPLAGGNIQYF

d_call: TRBD2
v_call: TRBV4-3
clone_size: -
j_call: TRBJ2-3
cdr3_nt: TGCGCCAGCAGCCAAGGGGGCGGGGGGGCCGTGGATACGCAGTATTTT
cdr3_aa: CASSQGGGGAVDTQYF

d_call: -
v_call: TRBV5-8
clone_size: -
j_call: TRBJ1-2
cdr3_nt: TGTGCCAGCAGCTTGGCAGGGATGGATAACTATGGCTACACCTTC
cdr3_aa: CASSLAGMDNYGYTF

d_call: TRBD1
v_call: TRBV10-3
clone_size: -
j_call: TRBJ1-2
cdr3_nt: TGTGCCATCACCATCGACAGGGGGAGAGGCTACACCTTC
cdr3_aa: CAITIDRGRGYTF

d_call: -
v_call: TRBV5-4
clone_size: -
j_call: TRBJ2-7
cdr3_nt: TGTGCCAGCAGTTCCCCGGACAGGTCCTTAGGGGGGGAGCAGTACTTC
cdr3_aa: CASSSPDRSLGGEQYF

d_call: TRBD2
v_call: TRBV7-2
clone_size: once
j_call: TRBJ2-7
cdr3_nt: TGTGCCAGCAGCTTAGGGGGGGCTAGCGGGGACAACTACGAGCAGTACTTC
cdr3_aa: CASSLGGASGDNYEQYF

d_call: TRBD1
v_call: TRBV7-9
clone_size: once
j_call: TRBJ2-7
cdr3_nt: TGTGCCAGCAGCCACCGGGACAGATCCTACGAGCAGTACTTC
cdr3_aa: CASSHRDRSYEQYF

d_call: TRBD1
v_call: TRBV19
clone_size: once
j_call: TRBJ2-7
cdr3_nt: TGTGCCAGCTCCCCCCATCGACAGGGGGAAAGGGGGCAGTACTTC
cdr3_aa: CASSPHRQGERGQYF

d_call: TRBD1
v_call: TRBV18
clone_size: -
j_call: TRBJ1-1
cdr3_nt: TGTGCCAGCTCACCGGGACAGGGGGCGGAAGCTTTCTTT
cdr3_aa: CASSPGQGAEAFF

d_call: -
v_call: TRBV11-2
clone_size: -
j_call: TRBJ2-2
cdr3_nt: TGTGCCAGCAGCCCGCTTGGCCGCGGGGAGCTGTTTTTT
cdr3_aa: CASSPLGRGELFF

d_call: -
v_call: TRBV30
clone_size: -
j_call: TRBJ2-1
cdr3_nt: TGTGCCTGGAGCGGGGGGCTCGTCAGGACTCCTATCTCCTACAATGAGCAGTTCTTC
cdr3_aa: CAWSGGLVRTPISYNEQFF

d_call: TRBD1
v_call: TRBV5-1
clone_size: -
j_call: TRBJ1-2
cdr3_nt: TGCGCCAGCAGCTTGGCCGCAGGGGGCTATGGCTACACCTTC
cdr3_aa: CASSLAAGGYGYTF

d_call: TRBD1
v_call: TRBV7-9
clone_size: -
j_call: TRBJ2-2
cdr3_nt: TGTGCCAGCAGTCGAAGACAGGGGGCGAGTACCGGGGAGCTGTTTTTT
cdr3_aa: CASSRRQGASTGELFF

d_call: TRBD2
v_call: TRBV5-1
clone_size: -
j_call: TRBJ2-1
cdr3_nt: TGCGCCAGCAGCTTGACTAGCGGGAGGTCCTCCTACAATGAGCAGTTCTTC
cdr3_aa: CASSLTSGRSSYNEQFF

d_call: -
v_call: TRBV6-6
clone_size: -
j_call: TRBJ2-7
cdr3_nt: TGTGCCAGCAGTCACGTCAGGGTAACCTGGGAGCAGTACTTC
cdr3_aa: CASSHVRVTWEQYF

d_call: TRBD1
v_call: TRBV10-3
clone_size: -
j_call: TRBJ2-2
cdr3_nt: TGTGCCATCAGTGAGGGGACAGGGACGGTCGGGGAGCTGTTTTTT
cdr3_aa: CAISEGTGTVGELFF

d_call: -
v_call: TRBV11-3
clone_size: -
j_call: TRBJ2-1
cdr3_nt: TGTGCCAGCAGCACGCAGGGCGGTGGGCAGTTCTTC
cdr3_aa: CASSTQGGGQFF

d_call: -
v_call: TRBV27
clone_size: -
j_call: TRBJ2-5
cdr3_nt: TGTGCCAGCAGTCCCCGCGCAGGGCCCCAAGAGACCCAGTACTTC
cdr3_aa: CASSPRAGPQETQYF

d_call: -
v_call: TRBV15
clone_size: -
j_call: TRBJ1-2
cdr3_nt: TGTGCCACCAGCAGAGATCGAGGGTCCTATGGCTACACCTTC
cdr3_aa: CATSRDRGSYGYTF

d_call: -
v_call: TRBV6-4
clone_size: -
j_call: TRBJ2-1
cdr3_nt: TGTGCCAGCAGTAGCACAGGGGAGGTCAGGGAGCAGTTCTTC
cdr3_aa: CASSSTGEVREQFF

d_call: -
v_call: TRBV6-5
clone_size: -
j_call: TRBJ1-1
cdr3_nt: TGTGCCAGCACAAGGGAGGGTGAGGGGGCTGAAGCTTTCTTT
cdr3_aa: CASTREGEGAEAFF

d_call: TRBD1
v_call: TRBV5-1
clone_size: -
j_call: TRBJ2-2
cdr3_nt: TGCGCCAGCAACTTGGGGACAGGGCCAACCGGGGAGCTGTTTTTT
cdr3_aa: CASNLGTGPTGELFF

d_call: -
v_call: TRBV7-8
clone_size: -
j_call: TRBJ2-7
cdr3_nt: TGTGCCAGCAGCAGCGGAACCTACGAGCAGTACTTC
cdr3_aa: CASSSGTYEQYF

d_call: TRBD2
v_call: TRBV9
clone_size: -
j_call: TRBJ2-3
cdr3_nt: TGTGCCAGCGGAATTGGACTAGCGGGGTCGGATACGCAGTATTTT
cdr3_aa: CASGIGLAGSDTQYF

d_call: TRBD2
v_call: TRBV7-9
clone_size: -
j_call: TRBJ2-1
cdr3_nt: TGTGCCAGCAGCGGGTTAGCGGGAGGGCCCTACAATGAGCAGTTCTTC
cdr3_aa: CASSGLAGGPYNEQFF

d_call: -
v_call: TRBV6-1
clone_size: -
j_call: TRBJ1-6
cdr3_nt: TGTGCCAGCAGCAACAGGGATGGTAATTCACCCCTCCACTTT
cdr3_aa: CASSNRDGNSPLHF

d_call: -
v_call: TRBV6-5
clone_size: -
j_call: TRBJ2-1
cdr3_nt: TGTGCCAGCAGTTTTCGGGCCCCGGGGAACAATGAGCAGTTCTTC
cdr3_aa: CASSFRAPGNNEQFF

d_call: -
v_call: TRBV11-1
clone_size: -
j_call: TRBJ2-5
cdr3_nt: TGTGCCAGCAGCCCGAAGGGGGGGGCCCAAGAGACCCAGTACTTC
cdr3_aa: CASSPKGGAQETQYF

d_call: TRBD1
v_call: TRBV29-1
clone_size: few
j_call: TRBJ1-5
cdr3_nt: TGCAGCGGAGGACAGGAGAATCAGCCCCAGCATTTT
cdr3_aa: CSGGQENQPQHF

d_call: -
v_call: TRBV5-1
clone_size: -
j_call: TRBJ1-1
cdr3_nt: TGCGCCAGCAGCTTGGGCAACGGGGGTAGGGGCACTGAAGCTTTCTTT
cdr3_aa: CASSLGNGGRGTEAFF

d_call: -
v_call: TRBV11-2
clone_size: -
j_call: TRBJ1-6
cdr3_nt: TGTGCCAGCAGCTTAGTGGGAGCGTCGAATTCACCCCTCCACTTT
cdr3_aa: CASSLVGASNSPLHF

d_call: TRBD1
v_call: TRBV25-1
clone_size: -
j_call: TRBJ1-2
cdr3_nt: TGTGCCAGCAGGATGACAGGGAACTATGGCTACACCTTC
cdr3_aa: CASRMTGNYGYTF

d_call: -
v_call: TRBV27
clone_size: -
j_call: TRBJ2-1
cdr3_nt: TGTGCCAGCAGGAGCCTATGGCGGAGCTCCTACAATGAGCAGTTCTTC
cdr3_aa: CASRSLWRSSYNEQFF

d_call: -
v_call: TRBV7-2
clone_size: once
j_call: TRBJ2-2
cdr3_nt: TGTGCCAGCAGCTTCAGAACCGGGGAGCTGTTTTTT
cdr3_aa: CASSFRTGELFF

d_call: TRBD2
v_call: TRBV7-8
clone_size: -
j_call: TRBJ2-1
cdr3_nt: TGTGCCAGCAGCCCTAGCGGGGACGAGCAGTTCTTC
cdr3_aa: CASSPSGDEQFF

d_call: -
v_call: TRBV15
clone_size: once
j_call: TRBJ1-2
cdr3_nt: TGTGCCACCAGCAGGGGGGCCGTCGATGGCTACACCTTC
cdr3_aa: CATSRGAVDGYTF

d_call: -
v_call: TRBV10-3
clone_size: -
j_call: TRBJ1-2
cdr3_nt: TGTGCCATCAGTGAGTCGGCTTTTGGCTACACCTTC
cdr3_aa: CAISESAFGYTF

d_call: -
v_call: TRBV4-1
clone_size: -
j_call: TRBJ1-6
cdr3_nt: TGCGCCAGCAGCCAAGGACCCGGGTCTGGTTCACCCCTCCACTTT
cdr3_aa: CASSQGPGSGSPLHF

d_call: TRBD1
v_call: TRBV5-1
clone_size: -
j_call: TRBJ2-2
cdr3_nt: TGCGCCAGCAGCTCGGGGACCGGGACAGGGTCCACCGGGGAGCTGTTTTTT
cdr3_aa: CASSSGTGTGSTGELFF